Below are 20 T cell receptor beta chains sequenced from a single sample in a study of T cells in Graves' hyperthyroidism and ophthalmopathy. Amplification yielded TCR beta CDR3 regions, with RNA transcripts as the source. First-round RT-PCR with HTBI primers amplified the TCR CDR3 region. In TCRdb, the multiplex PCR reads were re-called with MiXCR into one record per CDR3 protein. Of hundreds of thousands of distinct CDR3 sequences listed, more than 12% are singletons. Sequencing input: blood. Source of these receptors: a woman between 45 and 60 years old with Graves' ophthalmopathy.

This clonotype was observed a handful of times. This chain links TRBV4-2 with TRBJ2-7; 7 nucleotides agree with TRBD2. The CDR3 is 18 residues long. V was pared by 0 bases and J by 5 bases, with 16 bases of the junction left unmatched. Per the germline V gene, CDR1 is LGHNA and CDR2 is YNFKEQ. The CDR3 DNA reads TGTGCCAGCAGCCAAGAGAACCTCTGGGGCGGGAGTGGCCACGAGCAGTACTTC. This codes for CASSQENLWGGSGHEQYF.

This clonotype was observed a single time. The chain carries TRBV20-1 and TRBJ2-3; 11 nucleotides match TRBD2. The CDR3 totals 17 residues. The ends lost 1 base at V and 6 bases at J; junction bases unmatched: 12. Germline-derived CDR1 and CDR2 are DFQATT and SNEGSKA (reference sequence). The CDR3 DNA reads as TGCAGTGCTAGAGGTCGACCGGGACTAGCGGTTTCGGATACGCAGTATTTT. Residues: CSARGRPGLAVSDTQYF.

Here the CDR3 DNA reads TGCAGCGTTCGACTAGCGAGAAAATACAATGAGCAGTTCTTC. Its translation: CSVRLARKYNEQFF. The chain uses TRBV29-1 and TRBJ2-1; 8 nucleotides align to TRBD2. Germline V lookup: CDR1 SQVTM, CDR2 ANQGSEA. V trimming: 5 bases; J trimming: 4 bases; junction bases outside the gene matches: 7. This CDR3 is 14 amino acids long.

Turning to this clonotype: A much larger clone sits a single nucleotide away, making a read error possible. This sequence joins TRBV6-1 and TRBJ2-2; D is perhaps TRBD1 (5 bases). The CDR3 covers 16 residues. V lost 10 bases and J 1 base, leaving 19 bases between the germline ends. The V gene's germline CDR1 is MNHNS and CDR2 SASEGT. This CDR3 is CANRTLGYGNTGELFF. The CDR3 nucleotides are TGTGCCAACAGGACCCTGGGCTACGGGAACACCGGGGAGCTGTTTTTT.

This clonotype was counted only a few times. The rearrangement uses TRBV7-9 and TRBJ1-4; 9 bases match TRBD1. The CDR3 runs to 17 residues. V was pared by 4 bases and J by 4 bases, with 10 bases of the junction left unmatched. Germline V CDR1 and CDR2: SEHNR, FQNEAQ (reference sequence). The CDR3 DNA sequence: TGTGCCAGCAGCTCGGGACAGGGTGGAGCGGTTAATGAAAAACTGTTTTTT. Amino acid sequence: CASSSGQGGAVNEKLFF. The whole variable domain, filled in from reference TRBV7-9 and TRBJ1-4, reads DTGVSQNPRHKITKRGQNVTFRCDPISEHNRLYWYRQTLGQGPEFLTYFQNEAQLEKSRLLSDRFSAERPKGSFSTLEIQRTEQGDSAMYLCASSSGQGGAVNEKLFFGSGTQLSVL.

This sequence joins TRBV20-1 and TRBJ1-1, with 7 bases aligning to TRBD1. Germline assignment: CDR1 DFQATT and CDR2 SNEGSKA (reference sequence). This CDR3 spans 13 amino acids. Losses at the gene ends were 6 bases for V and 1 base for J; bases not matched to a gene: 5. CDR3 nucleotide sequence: TGCAGTGCAGGGGGACAGTCGAACACTGAAGCTTTCTTT. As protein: CSAGGQSNTEAFF.

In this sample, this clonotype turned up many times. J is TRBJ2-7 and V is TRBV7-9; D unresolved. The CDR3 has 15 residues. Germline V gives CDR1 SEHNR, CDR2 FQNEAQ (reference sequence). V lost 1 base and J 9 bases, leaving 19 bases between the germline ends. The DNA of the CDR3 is TGTGCCAGCAGCTTAGAGGCTACCACCTACGAAGGGCAGTACTTC. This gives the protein CASSLEATTYEGQYF.

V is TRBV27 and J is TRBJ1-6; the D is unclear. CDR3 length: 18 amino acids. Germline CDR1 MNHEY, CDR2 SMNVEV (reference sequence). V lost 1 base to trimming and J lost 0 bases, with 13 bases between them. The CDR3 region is CASSLLYSASSYNSPLHF. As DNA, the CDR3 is TGTGCCAGCAGTTTATTGTATTCAGCTAGCTCCTATAATTCACCCCTCCACTTT.

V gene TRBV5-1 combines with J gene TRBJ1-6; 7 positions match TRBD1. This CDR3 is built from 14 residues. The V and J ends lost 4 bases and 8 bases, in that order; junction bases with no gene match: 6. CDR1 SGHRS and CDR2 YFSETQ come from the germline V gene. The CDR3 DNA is TGCGCCAGCAGCCTCGGGACAGATTATTCACCCCTCCACTTT. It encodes CASSLGTDYSPLHF.

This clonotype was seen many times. The CDR3 nucleotides are TGTGCCTGGAGTGGGACAGGAATGTATGACTTTGGCTACACCTTC. Translated: CAWSGTGMYDFGYTF. The chain has TRBV30 and TRBJ1-2; 7 bases line up with TRBD1. The trim removed 1 base at V and 7 bases at J, leaving 12 bases unmatched. The CDR3 runs to 15 residues. Germline V lookup: CDR1 GTSNPN, CDR2 SVGIG (reference sequence).

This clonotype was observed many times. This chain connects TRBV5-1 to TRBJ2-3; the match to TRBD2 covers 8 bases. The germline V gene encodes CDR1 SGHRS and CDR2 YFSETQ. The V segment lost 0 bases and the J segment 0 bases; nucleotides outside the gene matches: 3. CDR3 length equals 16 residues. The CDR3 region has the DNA TGCGCCAGCAGCTTGGGACTAGCGCTTAGCACAGATACGCAGTATTTT. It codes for CASSLGLALSTDTQYF.

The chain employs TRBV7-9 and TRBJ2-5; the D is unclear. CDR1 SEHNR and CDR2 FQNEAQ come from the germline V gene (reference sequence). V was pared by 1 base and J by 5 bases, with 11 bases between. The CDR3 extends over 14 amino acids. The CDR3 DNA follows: TGTGCCAGCAGCTTAGAATGGGGTTCGGAGACCCAGTACTTC. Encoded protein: CASSLEWGSETQYF. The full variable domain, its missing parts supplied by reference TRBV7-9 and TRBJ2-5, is DTGVSQNPRHKITKRGQNVTFRCDPISEHNRLYWYRQTLGQGPEFLTYFQNEAQLEKSRLLSDRFSAERPKGSFSTLEIQRTEQGDSAMYLCASSLEWGSETQYFGPGTRLLVL.

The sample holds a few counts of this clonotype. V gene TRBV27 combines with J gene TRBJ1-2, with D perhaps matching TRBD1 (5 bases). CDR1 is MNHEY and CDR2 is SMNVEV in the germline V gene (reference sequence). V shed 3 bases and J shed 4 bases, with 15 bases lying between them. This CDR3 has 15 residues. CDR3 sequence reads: CASSFAGGAGYGYTF. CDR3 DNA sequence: TGTGCCAGCAGTTTTGCGGGAGGGGCGGGCTATGGCTACACCTTC.

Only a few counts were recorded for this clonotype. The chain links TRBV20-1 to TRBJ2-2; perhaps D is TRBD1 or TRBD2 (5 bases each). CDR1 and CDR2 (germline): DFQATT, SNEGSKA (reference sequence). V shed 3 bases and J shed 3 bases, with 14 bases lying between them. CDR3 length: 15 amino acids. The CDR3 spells CSASSIRDHTGELFF. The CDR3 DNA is TGCAGTGCTAGTTCTATCCGGGACCACACCGGGGAGCTGTTTTTT.

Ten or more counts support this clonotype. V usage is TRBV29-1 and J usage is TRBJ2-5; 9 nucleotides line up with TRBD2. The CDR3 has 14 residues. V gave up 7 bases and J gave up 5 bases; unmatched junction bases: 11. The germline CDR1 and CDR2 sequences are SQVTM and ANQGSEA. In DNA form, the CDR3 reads TGCAGCGGAGAATATAGCGGGAGATGGGAGACCCAGTACTTC. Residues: CSGEYSGRWETQYF. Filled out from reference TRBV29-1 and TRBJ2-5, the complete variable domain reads SAVISQKPSRDICQRGTSLTIQCQVDSQVTMMFWYRQQPGQSLTLIATANQGSEATYESGFVIDKFPISRPNLTFSTLTVSNMSPEDSSIYLCSGEYSGRWETQYFGPGTRLLVL.

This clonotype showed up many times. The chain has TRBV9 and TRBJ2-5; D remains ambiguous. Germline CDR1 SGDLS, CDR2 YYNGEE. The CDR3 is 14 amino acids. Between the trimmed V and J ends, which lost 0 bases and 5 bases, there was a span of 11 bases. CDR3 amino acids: CASSVGSWHETQYF. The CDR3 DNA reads TGTGCCAGCAGCGTAGGCTCGTGGCATGAGACCCAGTACTTC.

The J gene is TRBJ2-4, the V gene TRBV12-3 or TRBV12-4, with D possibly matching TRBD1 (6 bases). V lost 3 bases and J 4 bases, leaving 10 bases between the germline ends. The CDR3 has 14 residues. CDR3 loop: CASSFRTEKNIQYF. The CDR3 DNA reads TGTGCCAGCAGTTTCAGGACAGAAAAAAACATTCAGTACTTC.

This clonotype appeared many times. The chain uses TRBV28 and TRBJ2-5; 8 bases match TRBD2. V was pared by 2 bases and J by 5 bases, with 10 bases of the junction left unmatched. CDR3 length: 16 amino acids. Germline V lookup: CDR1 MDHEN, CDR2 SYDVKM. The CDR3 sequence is CASSLPFSGSLETQYF. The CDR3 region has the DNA TGTGCCAGCAGTTTACCCTTCAGCGGGAGTCTTGAGACCCAGTACTTC.

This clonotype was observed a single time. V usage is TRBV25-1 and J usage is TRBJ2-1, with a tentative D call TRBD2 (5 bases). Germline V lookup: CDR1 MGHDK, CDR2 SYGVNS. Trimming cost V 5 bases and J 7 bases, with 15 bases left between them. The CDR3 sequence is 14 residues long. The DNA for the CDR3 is TGTGCCAGCAGTCCTAGCAGCCTGACAAATGAGCAGTTCTTC. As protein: CASSPSSLTNEQFF.

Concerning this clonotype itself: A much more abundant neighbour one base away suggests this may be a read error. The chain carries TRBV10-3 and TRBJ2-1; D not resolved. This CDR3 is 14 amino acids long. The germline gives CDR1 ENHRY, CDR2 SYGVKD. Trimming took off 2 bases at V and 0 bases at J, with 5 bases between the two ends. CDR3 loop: CAISEGYSYNEQFF. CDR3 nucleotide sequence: TGTGCCATCAGTGAGGGCTACTCCTACAATGAGCAGTTCTTC.